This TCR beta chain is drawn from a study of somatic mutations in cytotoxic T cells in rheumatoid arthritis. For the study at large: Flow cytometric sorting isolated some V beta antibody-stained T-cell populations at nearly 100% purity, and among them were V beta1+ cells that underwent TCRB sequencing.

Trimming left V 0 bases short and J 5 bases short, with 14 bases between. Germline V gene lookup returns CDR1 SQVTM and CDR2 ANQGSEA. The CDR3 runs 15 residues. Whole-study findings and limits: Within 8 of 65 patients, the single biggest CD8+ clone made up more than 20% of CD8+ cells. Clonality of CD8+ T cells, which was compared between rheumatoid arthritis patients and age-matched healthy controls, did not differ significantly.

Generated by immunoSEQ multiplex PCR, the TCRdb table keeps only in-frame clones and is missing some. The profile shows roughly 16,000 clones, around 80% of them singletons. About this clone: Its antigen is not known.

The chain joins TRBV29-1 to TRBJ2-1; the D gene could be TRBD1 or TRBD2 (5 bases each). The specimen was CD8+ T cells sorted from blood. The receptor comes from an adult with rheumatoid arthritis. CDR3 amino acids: CSVEEIEGKNNEQFF. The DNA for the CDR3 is TGCAGCGTTGAAGAAATTGAGGGGAAAAACAATGAGCAGTTCTTC.